Reported below is one T cell receptor (beta chain). As yet, its antigen is unknown. These data originate in a study of resident and recirculating memory T cells in vitiligo. Study-wide results and limits: Vitiligo lesions lacked a unique dominant clone, and clonality varied.

Profiled with immunoSEQ multiplex PCR; TCRdb holds only in-frame clones, not every one. This sample yields 40,000 to 45,000 clones, of which 80% to 95% are seen a single time; 4.5% belongs to the top ten. The CDR3 covers 13 residues. V gave up 3 bases and J gave up 6 bases; unmatched junction bases: 4. Germline loops: CDR1 SGHVS, CDR2 FNYEAQ. The chain has TRBV7-6 and TRBJ1-1; 7 nucleotides match TRBD1. This TCR came from a male donor with vitiligo. The material sequenced was blood. The CDR3 DNA reads TGTGCCAGCAGCTTCTCCGGGACAGCTGAAGCTTTCTTT. It translates to CASSFSGTAEAFF.